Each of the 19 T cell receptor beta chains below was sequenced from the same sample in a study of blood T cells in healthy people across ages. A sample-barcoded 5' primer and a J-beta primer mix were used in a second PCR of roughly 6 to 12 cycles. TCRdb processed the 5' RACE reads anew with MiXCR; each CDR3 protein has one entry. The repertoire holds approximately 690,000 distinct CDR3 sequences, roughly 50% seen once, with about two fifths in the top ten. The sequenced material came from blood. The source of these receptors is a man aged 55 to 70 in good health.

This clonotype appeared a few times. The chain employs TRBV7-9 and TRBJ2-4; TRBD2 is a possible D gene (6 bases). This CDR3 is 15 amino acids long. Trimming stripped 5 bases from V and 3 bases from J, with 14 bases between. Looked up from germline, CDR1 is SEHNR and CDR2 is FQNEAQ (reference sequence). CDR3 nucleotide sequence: TGTGCCAGCAGCGTTGGAGGGGCTGACAAAAACATTCAGTACTTC. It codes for CASSVGGADKNIQYF.

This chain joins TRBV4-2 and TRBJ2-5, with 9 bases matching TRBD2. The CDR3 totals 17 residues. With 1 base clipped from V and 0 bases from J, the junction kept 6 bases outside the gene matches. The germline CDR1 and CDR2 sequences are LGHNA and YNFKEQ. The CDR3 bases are TGTGCCAGCAGCCAAGCGGAGCCTAGCGGGGACCAAGAGACCCAGTACTTC. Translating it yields CASSQAEPSGDQETQYF.

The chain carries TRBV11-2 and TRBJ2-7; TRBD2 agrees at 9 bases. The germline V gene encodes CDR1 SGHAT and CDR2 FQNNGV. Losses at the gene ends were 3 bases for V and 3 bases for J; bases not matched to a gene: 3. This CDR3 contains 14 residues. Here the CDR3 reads CASSFAGGNYEQYF. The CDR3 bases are TGTGCCAGCAGCTTTGCGGGGGGGAACTACGAGCAGTACTTC.

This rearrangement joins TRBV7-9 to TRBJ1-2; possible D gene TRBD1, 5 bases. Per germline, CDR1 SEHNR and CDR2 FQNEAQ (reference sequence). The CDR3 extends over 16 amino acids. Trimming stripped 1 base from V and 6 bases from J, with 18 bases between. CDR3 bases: TGTGCCAGCAGCTTAGGGGGGGGACGGAGCCAGAATGGCTACACCTTC. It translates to CASSLGGGRSQNGYTF.

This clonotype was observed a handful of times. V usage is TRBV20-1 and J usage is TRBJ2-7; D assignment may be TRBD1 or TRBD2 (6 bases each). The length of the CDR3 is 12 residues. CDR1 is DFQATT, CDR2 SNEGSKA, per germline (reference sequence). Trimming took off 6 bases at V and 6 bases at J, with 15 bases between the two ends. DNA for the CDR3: TGCAGTGCAAATACAGGGACTGGCGAGCAGTACTTC. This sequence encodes CSANTGTGEQYF.

The CDR3 here is CASSLMSSVGETQYF. The CDR3 nucleotides read TGCGCCAGCAGCTTGATGTCAAGCGTCGGCGAGACCCAGTACTTC. The rearrangement uses TRBV5-1 and TRBJ2-5; no clear D gene. V was trimmed by 1 base and J by 5 bases, leaving 15 bases between them. This CDR3 has 15 amino acids. CDR1 is SGHRS and CDR2 is YFSETQ in the germline V gene.

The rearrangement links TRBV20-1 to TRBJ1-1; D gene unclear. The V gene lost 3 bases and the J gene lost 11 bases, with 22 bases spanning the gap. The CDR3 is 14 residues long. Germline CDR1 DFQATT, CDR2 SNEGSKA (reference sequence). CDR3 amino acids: CSARLPISGLDAFF. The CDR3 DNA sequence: TGCAGTGCTAGGCTGCCGATCTCGGGTTTGGACGCTTTCTTT.

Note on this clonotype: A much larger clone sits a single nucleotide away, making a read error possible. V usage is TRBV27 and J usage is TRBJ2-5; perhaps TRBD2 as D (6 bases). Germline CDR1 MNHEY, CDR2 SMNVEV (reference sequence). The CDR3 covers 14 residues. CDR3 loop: CASSPGLPRETRYF. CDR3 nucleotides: TGTGCCAGCAGTCCGGGACTGCCCAGAGAGACCCGGTACTTC.

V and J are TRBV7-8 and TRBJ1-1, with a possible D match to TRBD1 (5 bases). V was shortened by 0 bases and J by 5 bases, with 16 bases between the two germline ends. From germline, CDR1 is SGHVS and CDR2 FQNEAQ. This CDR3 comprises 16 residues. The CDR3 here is CASSLAHGQGGTEAFF. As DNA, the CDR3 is TGTGCCAGCAGCTTAGCGCATGGGCAGGGAGGTACTGAAGCTTTCTTT. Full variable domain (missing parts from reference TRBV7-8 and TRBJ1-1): GAGVSQSPRYKVAKRGQDVALRCDPISGHVSLFWYQQALGQGPEFLTYFQNEAQLDKSGLPSDRFFAERPEGSVSTLKIQRTQQEDSAVYLCASSLAHGQGGTEAFFGQGTRLTVV.

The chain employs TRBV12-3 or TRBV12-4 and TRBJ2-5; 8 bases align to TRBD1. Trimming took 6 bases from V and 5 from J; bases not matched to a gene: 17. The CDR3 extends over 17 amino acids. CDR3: CASRLGLAGGTWETQYF. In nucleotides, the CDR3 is TGTGCCAGCAGGCTCGGTCTGGCAGGGGGCACATGGGAGACCCAGTACTTC.

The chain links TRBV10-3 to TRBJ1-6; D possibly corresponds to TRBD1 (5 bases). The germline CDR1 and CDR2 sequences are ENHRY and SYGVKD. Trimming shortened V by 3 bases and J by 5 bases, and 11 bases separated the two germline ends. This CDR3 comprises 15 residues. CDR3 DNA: TGTGCCATCAGTGAACAGGCAGGAAATAATTCACCCCTCCACTTT. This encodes CAISEQAGNNSPLHF.

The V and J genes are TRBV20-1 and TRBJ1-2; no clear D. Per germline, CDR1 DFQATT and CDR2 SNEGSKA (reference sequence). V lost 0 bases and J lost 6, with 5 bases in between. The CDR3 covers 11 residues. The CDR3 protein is CSARDRDGYTF. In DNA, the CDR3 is TGCAGTGCTAGAGATCGGGATGGCTACACCTTC.

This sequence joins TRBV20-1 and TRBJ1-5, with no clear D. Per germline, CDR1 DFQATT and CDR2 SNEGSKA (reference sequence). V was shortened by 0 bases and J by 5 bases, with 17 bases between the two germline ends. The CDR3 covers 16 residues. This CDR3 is CSARELQHAGDQPQHF. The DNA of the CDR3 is TGCAGTGCTAGAGAGCTACAGCACGCCGGGGATCAGCCCCAGCATTTT.

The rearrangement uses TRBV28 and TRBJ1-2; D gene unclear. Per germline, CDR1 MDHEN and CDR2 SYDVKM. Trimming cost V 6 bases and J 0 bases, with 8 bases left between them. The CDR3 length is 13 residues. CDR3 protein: CASSQLANYGYTF. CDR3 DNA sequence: TGTGCCAGCAGCCAGTTGGCTAACTATGGCTACACCTTC.

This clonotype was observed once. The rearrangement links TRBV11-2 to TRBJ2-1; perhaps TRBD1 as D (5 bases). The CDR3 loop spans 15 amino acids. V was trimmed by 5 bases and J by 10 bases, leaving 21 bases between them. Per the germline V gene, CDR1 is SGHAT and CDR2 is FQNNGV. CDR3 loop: CASSPPGLGTYEQFF. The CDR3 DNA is TGTGCCAGCAGCCCCCCAGGGCTTGGCACCTACGAGCAGTTCTTC.

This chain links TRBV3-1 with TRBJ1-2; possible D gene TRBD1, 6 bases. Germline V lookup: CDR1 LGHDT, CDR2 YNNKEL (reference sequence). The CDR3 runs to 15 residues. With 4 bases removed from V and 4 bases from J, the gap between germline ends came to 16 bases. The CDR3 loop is CASSPLSRDTYGYTF. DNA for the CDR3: TGTGCCAGCAGCCCACTTTCCCGGGACACCTATGGCTACACCTTC.

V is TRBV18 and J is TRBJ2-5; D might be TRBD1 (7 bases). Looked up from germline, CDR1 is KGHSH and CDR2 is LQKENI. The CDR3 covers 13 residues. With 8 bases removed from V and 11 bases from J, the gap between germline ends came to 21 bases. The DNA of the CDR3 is TGTGCCAGCGCGGGTTCCAGGGGGGATGAGCAGTACTTC. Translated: CASAGSRGDEQYF.

The CDR3 sequence: CASSEGPGNYGYTF. In DNA, the CDR3 is TGTGCCAGCAGTGAGGGTCCAGGGAACTATGGCTACACCTTC. This chain links TRBV25-1 with TRBJ1-2, with D maybe TRBD1 (5 bases). Germline loops: CDR1 MGHDK, CDR2 SYGVNS. The V and J ends lost 3 bases and 2 bases respectively, with 10 bases between them. CDR3 length equals 14 residues.

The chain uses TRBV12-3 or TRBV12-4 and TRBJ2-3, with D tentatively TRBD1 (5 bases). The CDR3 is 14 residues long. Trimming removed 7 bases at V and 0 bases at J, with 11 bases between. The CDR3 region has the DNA TGTGCCAGCAACCTCCGACAGAGCACAGATACGCAGTATTTT. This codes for CASNLRQSTDTQYF.